Included here is one T cell receptor beta chain sequence, with context. The identical CDR3 is also encoded by other nucleotide sequences in the sample. Approximately 30,000 T cell genomes (about 0.2 ug DNA) went into each sorted-subset replicate. Profiled with immunoSEQ multiplex PCR; TCRdb holds only in-frame clones, not every one. Here the sample spans around 2,000,000 clones, 95% being singletons. This specimen comes from a study of shared clonotypes between healthy human individuals. Material for sequencing was naive CD4+ T cells sorted from blood. Regarding subset: CD45RA+ positively selected. The TCR was taken from a man between 18 and 29 years old in good health.

The CDR3 loop is CSVAGGETQYF. The CDR3, as DNA: TGCAGCGTTGCCGGAGGGGAGACCCAGTACTTC. This chain joins TRBV29-1 and TRBJ2-5; a possible D gene is TRBD2 (6 bases). V was pared by 4 bases and J by 5 bases, with 8 bases between. The CDR3 has 11 amino acids. The germline gives CDR1 SQVTM, CDR2 ANQGSEA.